The entry below gives a single T cell receptor beta chain sequence along with its context. Methods used by the authors: The authors estimated nucleated cell counts from reference gene primer amplification. Sequencing was performed with immunoSEQ multiplex PCR; in TCRdb, only in-frame clones are kept and a portion is missing. From that table come the V and J calls and clone size; the DNA was used to work out D and trimming. The table records fewer than 450,000 clones, approximately 89% of them present only once. This entry comes from a study of blood T cell repertoires in COVID-19. V was trimmed by 7 bases and J by 9 bases, leaving 16 bases between them. Looked up from germline, CDR1 is SNHLY and CDR2 is FYNNEI. The CDR3 is 13 residues long.

The TCR was taken from a young woman who had recovered from COVID-19. V and J are TRBV2 and TRBJ2-1; D might be TRBD2 (6 bases). The sample comprised peripheral blood. CDR3 DNA: TGTGCCAGCACCCATTCGGGCGGGATTGAGCAGTTCTTC. It is translated as CASTHSGGIEQFF.